Listed below are T cell receptor beta chains from one sample, sequenced in a study of blood T cell repertoires in COVID-19. Generated by immunoSEQ multiplex PCR, the TCRdb table keeps only in-frame clones and is missing some. The sample carries 130,000 to 150,000 clones, roughly 85% recorded once. Material: peripheral blood. Receptors were obtained from a woman aged 60-75 years with COVID-19, enrolled during active disease. The CDR3 runs from the conserved cysteine through the conserved F or W. Each record gives: J gene, CDR3 length, V gene, clone size, D gene, CDR3 protein, CDR3 DNA. D genes are given only for firm matches. Clone size is shown for a subset of rows, as once, few, many or a class of expanded clone.

>TRBJ2-7|14|TRBV2|NA|TRBD2
CASRTVAGGEEQYF
TGTGCCAGCAGGACAGTGGCGGGGGGTGAGGAGCAGTACTTC
>TRBJ1-3|14|TRBV10-3|NA|NA
CAIRTAGSGNTIYF
TGTGCCATCAGGACCGCGGGGAGCGGAAACACCATATATTTT
>TRBJ2-7|13|TRBV6-6|few|NA
CASSRSQGNEQYF
TGTGCCAGCAGTCGCTCGCAGGGGAACGAGCAGTACTTC
>TRBJ2-5|11|TRBV7-2|once|NA
CASSLQETQYF
TGTGCCAGCAGCCTCCAGGAGACCCAGTACTTC
>TRBJ1-2|15|TRBV18|once|NA
CASSPPSGVGYGYTF
TGTGCCAGCTCACCACCATCGGGGGTTGGCTATGGCTACACCTTC
>TRBJ2-7|12|TRBV12-3/TRBV12-4|NA|NA
CATIRGGHEQYF
TGTGCCACGATAAGGGGGGGCCACGAGCAGTACTTC
>TRBJ2-2|15|TRBV5-1|NA|NA
CASSSSGTNTGELFF
TGCGCCAGCAGCTCATCCGGGACAAACACCGGGGAGCTGTTTTTT
>TRBJ2-7|14|TRBV18|NA|NA
CASSPPDISYEQYF
TGTGCCAGCTCACCTCCCGACATCTCCTACGAGCAGTACTTC
>TRBJ2-3|15|TRBV7-3|NA|TRBD2
CATSSGGAGTDTQYF
TGTGCCACCTCTAGCGGGGGGGCCGGCACAGATACGCAGTATTTT
>TRBJ2-5|13|TRBV5-6|NA|NA
CASSLGRGETQYF
TGTGCCAGCAGCTTGGGCAGGGGAGAGACCCAGTACTTC
>TRBJ1-2|15|TRBV4-1|NA|NA
CASSQADRTPYGYTF
TGCGCCAGCAGCCAAGCCGACAGGACGCCCTATGGCTACACCTTC